A selection of T cell receptor beta chains follows, all from one sample in a study of T-cell memory formation after mild COVID-19. TCRdb processed the 5' RACE reads anew with MiXCR; each CDR3 protein has one entry. This sample yields fewer than 400,000 distinct CDR3 sequences, of which about 15% are seen a single time; 20% to 25% belongs to the top ten. Input material: PBMCs or a T cell subset sorted from them (not recorded which). These receptors came from a man between 18 and 35 years old who had mild COVID-19 (a few samples of this study predate the infection). Cell type and time point are not known. Each CDR3 is given with its conserved first and last residue. Fields, in order: V gene, J gene, D gene, clone size, CDR3 protein, CDR3 DNA. A D gene is named only where the DNA matches it firmly. The size entry is marked missing in some rows and otherwise reads once, few, many or a size class.

V gene: TRBV6-5; J gene: TRBJ1-5; D gene: -; clone size: -; CDR3 protein: CASSTGYQPQHF; CDR3 DNA: TGTGCCAGCAGTACAGGGTACCAGCCCCAGCATTTT
V gene: TRBV7-2; J gene: TRBJ1-1; D gene: -; clone size: few; CDR3 protein: CASSSPEVNTEAFF; CDR3 DNA: TGTGCCAGCAGCTCGCCGGAAGTGAACACTGAAGCTTTCTTT
V gene: TRBV6-5; J gene: TRBJ2-3; D gene: TRBD2; clone size: once; CDR3 protein: CASSYRDYSDTQYF; CDR3 DNA: TGTGCCAGCAGTTACCGGGACTACTCAGATACGCAGTATTTT
V gene: TRBV2; J gene: TRBJ2-1; D gene: -; clone size: few; CDR3 protein: CASRGLDSYNEQFF; CDR3 DNA: TGTGCCAGCAGGGGTTTGGACTCCTACAATGAGCAGTTCTTC
V gene: TRBV20-1; J gene: TRBJ2-3; D gene: TRBD1; clone size: few; CDR3 protein: CSAGQGRPDTQYF; CDR3 DNA: TGCAGTGCAGGACAGGGGCGCCCAGATACGCAGTATTTT
V gene: TRBV5-1; J gene: TRBJ1-4; D gene: -; clone size: many; CDR3 protein: CASSSTSGTNEKLFF; CDR3 DNA: TGCGCCAGCAGCTCCACTAGCGGAACTAATGAAAAACTGTTTTTT
V gene: TRBV20-1; J gene: TRBJ2-5; D gene: -; clone size: few; CDR3 protein: CSAREGRRETQYF; CDR3 DNA: TGCAGTGCTAGGGAGGGACGTCGGGAGACCCAGTACTTC
V gene: TRBV19; J gene: TRBJ1-5; D gene: -; clone size: many; CDR3 protein: CASSRGAGAPNQPQHF; CDR3 DNA: TGTGCCAGTAGCAGAGGGGCAGGGGCACCTAATCAGCCCCAGCATTTT
V gene: TRBV9; J gene: TRBJ2-1; D gene: TRBD1; clone size: -; CDR3 protein: CASGTGVNEQFF; CDR3 DNA: TGTGCCAGTGGGACAGGAGTTAATGAGCAGTTCTTC
V gene: TRBV3-1; J gene: TRBJ1-1; D gene: -; clone size: few; CDR3 protein: CASSQWGAMNTEAFF; CDR3 DNA: TGTGCCAGCAGCCAATGGGGCGCCATGAACACTGAAGCTTTCTTT
V gene: TRBV5-1; J gene: TRBJ2-3; D gene: -; clone size: -; CDR3 protein: CATANRSTDTQYF; CDR3 DNA: TGCGCCACGGCCAACCGGAGCACAGATACGCAGTATTTT
V gene: TRBV5-1; J gene: TRBJ2-5; D gene: TRBD2; clone size: -; CDR3 protein: CASSLEVAGAWETQYF; CDR3 DNA: TGCGCCAGCAGCTTGGAGGTAGCGGGGGCGTGGGAGACCCAGTACTTC
V gene: TRBV5-1; J gene: TRBJ2-1; D gene: -; clone size: -; CDR3 protein: CASSLNHPYNEQFF; CDR3 DNA: TGCGCCAGCAGCTTGAACCATCCGTACAATGAGCAGTTCTTC
V gene: TRBV28; J gene: TRBJ1-3; D gene: -; clone size: -; CDR3 protein: CATGSGTRNTIYF; CDR3 DNA: TGTGCCACCGGATCAGGGACCCGAAACACCATATATTTT
V gene: TRBV20-1; J gene: TRBJ1-6; D gene: -; clone size: -; CDR3 protein: CSALRGGGRSYNSPLHF; CDR3 DNA: TGCAGTGCCCTTAGGGGGGGAGGTCGCTCCTATAATTCACCCCTCCACTTT
V gene: TRBV27; J gene: TRBJ2-1; D gene: -; clone size: few; CDR3 protein: CASSLSKGNEQFF; CDR3 DNA: TGTGCCAGCAGTTTATCTAAGGGGAATGAGCAGTTCTTC
V gene: TRBV29-1; J gene: TRBJ1-1; D gene: -; clone size: -; CDR3 protein: CSVEDLNTEAFF; CDR3 DNA: TGCAGCGTTGAAGATCTGAACACTGAAGCTTTCTTT
V gene: TRBV5-1; J gene: TRBJ1-1; D gene: -; clone size: -; CDR3 protein: CASSPLMGGRVNTEAFF; CDR3 DNA: TGCGCCAGCAGCCCTTTAATGGGGGGACGGGTGAACACTGAAGCTTTCTTT
V gene: TRBV24-1; J gene: TRBJ2-3; D gene: TRBD2; clone size: -; CDR3 protein: CATAGTTGDTQYF; CDR3 DNA: TGTGCCACCGCCGGGACTACCGGGGATACGCAGTATTTT
V gene: TRBV29-1; J gene: TRBJ2-3; D gene: -; clone size: many; CDR3 protein: CSVEDPRASDTQYF; CDR3 DNA: TGCAGCGTTGAAGATCCCCGCGCGTCAGATACGCAGTATTTT
V gene: TRBV10-1; J gene: TRBJ2-3; D gene: -; clone size: few; CDR3 protein: CASSDQGNIGTDTQYF; CDR3 DNA: TGCGCCAGCAGTGACCAGGGCAACATAGGCACAGATACGCAGTATTTT
V gene: TRBV19; J gene: TRBJ2-2; D gene: -; clone size: few; CDR3 protein: CASSIPRQSWELFF; CDR3 DNA: TGTGCCAGTAGTATCCCTCGACAGTCTTGGGAGCTGTTTTTT
V gene: TRBV6-2/TRBV6-3; J gene: TRBJ1-5; D gene: -; clone size: -; CDR3 protein: CASSRGVWGNQPQHF; CDR3 DNA: TGTGCCAGCAGCCGGGGGGTTTGGGGCAATCAGCCCCAGCATTTT
V gene: TRBV9; J gene: TRBJ2-3; D gene: TRBD2; clone size: few; CDR3 protein: CASSLAVVNTDTQYF; CDR3 DNA: TGTGCCAGCAGCCTAGCGGTGGTCAACACAGATACGCAGTATTTT
V gene: TRBV7-9; J gene: TRBJ1-2; D gene: -; clone size: -; CDR3 protein: CASSPTQYSYGYTF; CDR3 DNA: TGTGCCAGCAGCCCTACACAGTATAGCTATGGCTACACCTTC